This is a list of T cell receptor beta chains from one sample in a study of OX40 agonist ivuxolimab in advanced cancers. Sequencing was performed with immunoSEQ multiplex PCR; in TCRdb, only in-frame clones are kept and a portion is missing. The profile shows about 51,000 clones, around 73% of them singletons. This sample comprised CD4+ or CD8+ T cells sorted from blood, obtained in a trial of the OX40 agonist ivuxolimab. Receptors originate from an adult with an advanced solid tumor such as melanoma, head and neck, liver or kidney cancer. The CDR3 runs from the conserved cysteine through the conserved F or W. Each record gives: J gene, V gene, clone size, D gene, CDR3 length, CDR3 DNA, CDR3 protein. The D gene is left open where the match is weak. Size values are once, few and many counts, or a class for expanded clones, and some rows have none.

J gene: TRBJ1-5
V gene: TRBV7-9
clone size: few
D gene: -
CDR3 length: 12
CDR3 DNA: TGTGCCAGCAGCTTCCCTCATCAGCCCCAGCATTTT
CDR3 protein: CASSFPHQPQHF

J gene: TRBJ1-2
V gene: TRBV30
clone size: -
D gene: -
CDR3 length: 14
CDR3 DNA: TGTGCCTGGAGTGAGGCCTGGGGGCGGTATGGCTACACCTTC
CDR3 protein: CAWSEAWGRYGYTF

J gene: TRBJ2-7
V gene: TRBV5-4
clone size: -
D gene: TRBD1
CDR3 length: 13
CDR3 DNA: TGTGCCAGCAGACCCTCAGGGGGCTCCGAGCAGTACTTC
CDR3 protein: CASRPSGGSEQYF

J gene: TRBJ2-2
V gene: TRBV18
clone size: -
D gene: TRBD2
CDR3 length: 16
CDR3 DNA: TGTGCCAGCTCACCCATTTGGCGGGAGTCGAGCGGGGAGCTGTTTTTT
CDR3 protein: CASSPIWRESSGELFF

J gene: TRBJ1-2
V gene: TRBV7-8
clone size: few
D gene: -
CDR3 length: 14
CDR3 DNA: TGTGCCAGCAGCTTAGAAGGGGGACGGGGTGGCTACACCTTC
CDR3 protein: CASSLEGGRGGYTF

J gene: TRBJ2-1
V gene: TRBV9
clone size: -
D gene: TRBD2
CDR3 length: 16
CDR3 DNA: TGTGCCAGCAGCGTAGCTGCGACTAGCGGGTACAATGAGCAGTTCTTC
CDR3 protein: CASSVAATSGYNEQFF

J gene: TRBJ2-5
V gene: TRBV7-9
clone size: -
D gene: -
CDR3 length: 11
CDR3 DNA: TGTGCCAGCAGCTTAGGCCAGGGCCTCTACTTC
CDR3 protein: CASSLGQGLYF

J gene: TRBJ1-1
V gene: TRBV7-8
clone size: -
D gene: TRBD1
CDR3 length: 13
CDR3 DNA: TGTGCCAGCAGCCTCACAGGGGGCACTGAAGCTTTCTTT
CDR3 protein: CASSLTGGTEAFF

J gene: TRBJ2-1
V gene: TRBV28
clone size: few
D gene: TRBD1
CDR3 length: 16
CDR3 DNA: TGTGCCAGCAGGGGACCTGGGACAGGGGGCGGGAATGAGCAGTTCTTC
CDR3 protein: CASRGPGTGGGNEQFF

J gene: TRBJ1-2
V gene: TRBV28
clone size: -
D gene: -
CDR3 length: 10
CDR3 DNA: TGTGCCAGCAGTGCGAGAGGCTACACCTTC
CDR3 protein: CASSARGYTF

J gene: TRBJ1-4
V gene: TRBV9
clone size: few
D gene: -
CDR3 length: 15
CDR3 DNA: TGTGCCAGCAGTAGAGGGGGAGGGGCTGGGGAAAAACTGTTTTTT
CDR3 protein: CASSRGGGAGEKLFF

J gene: TRBJ1-1
V gene: TRBV15
clone size: -
D gene: -
CDR3 length: 15
CDR3 DNA: TGTGCCACCAGCAGAGATACAGGGAGGAACACTGAAGCTTTCTTT
CDR3 protein: CATSRDTGRNTEAFF

J gene: TRBJ1-5
V gene: TRBV18
clone size: -
D gene: -
CDR3 length: 17
CDR3 DNA: TGTGCCAGCTCACCTCTAGCGTCGGGCGGGAGCAATCAGCCCCAGCATTTT
CDR3 protein: CASSPLASGGSNQPQHF

J gene: TRBJ2-2
V gene: TRBV6-1
clone size: -
D gene: -
CDR3 length: 15
CDR3 DNA: TGTGCCAGCAGTGCCCCAGGCAGGGGCACCGGGGAGCTGTTTTTT
CDR3 protein: CASSAPGRGTGELFF

J gene: TRBJ1-2
V gene: TRBV30
clone size: -
D gene: TRBD1
CDR3 length: 13
CDR3 DNA: TGTGCCTGGAGGATACAGGGGGCGGAAGGCTACACCTTC
CDR3 protein: CAWRIQGAEGYTF

J gene: TRBJ2-5
V gene: TRBV5-1
clone size: -
D gene: TRBD2
CDR3 length: 15
CDR3 DNA: TGCGCCAGCAGCTTAAGGACTAGCGGGGGAGAGACCCAGTACTTC
CDR3 protein: CASSLRTSGGETQYF

J gene: TRBJ2-6
V gene: TRBV30
clone size: few
D gene: TRBD1
CDR3 length: 17
CDR3 DNA: TGTGCCTGGGTCCGGGACAGGGGGCTGTCTGGGGCCAACGTCCTGACTTTC
CDR3 protein: CAWVRDRGLSGANVLTF

J gene: TRBJ2-7
V gene: TRBV4-1
clone size: -
D gene: TRBD1
CDR3 length: 15
CDR3 DNA: TGCGCCAGCAGTAAAGGGACAGGGCTATCTTACGAGCAGTACTTC
CDR3 protein: CASSKGTGLSYEQYF